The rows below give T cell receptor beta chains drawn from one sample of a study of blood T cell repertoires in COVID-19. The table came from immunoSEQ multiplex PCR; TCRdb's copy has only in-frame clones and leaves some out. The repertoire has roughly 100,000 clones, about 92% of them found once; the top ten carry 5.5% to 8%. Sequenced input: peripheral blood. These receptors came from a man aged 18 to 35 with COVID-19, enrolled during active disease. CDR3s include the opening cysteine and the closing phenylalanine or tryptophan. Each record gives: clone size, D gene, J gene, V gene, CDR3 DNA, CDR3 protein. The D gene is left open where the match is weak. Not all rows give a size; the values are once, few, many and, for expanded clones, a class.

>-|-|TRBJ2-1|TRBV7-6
TGTGCCAGCAGCCTCCTTCACAATGAGCAGTTCTTC
CASSLLHNEQFF
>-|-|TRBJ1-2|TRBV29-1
TGCAGCGTCGTTGATCTTTTGAGGGGCTACACCTTC
CSVVDLLRGYTF
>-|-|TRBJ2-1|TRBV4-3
TGCGCCAGCAGCCAATCCCGGGACAATGAGCAGTTCTTC
CASSQSRDNEQFF
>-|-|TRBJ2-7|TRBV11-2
TGTGCCAGCAGCTTAGCGGGGGTCTATCACGAGCAGTACTTC
CASSLAGVYHEQYF
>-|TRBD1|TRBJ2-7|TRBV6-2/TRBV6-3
TGTGCCAGCAGCTCGGGACAGGGAGGGCAATCTTTCTCTTCCGAGCAGTACTTC
CASSSGQGGQSFSSEQYF
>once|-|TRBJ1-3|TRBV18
TGTGCCAGCTCACCGAGCGGTCAGTCTGGAAACACCATATATTTT
CASSPSGQSGNTIYF
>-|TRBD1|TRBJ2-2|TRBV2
TGTGCCAGCAGTGAACGGACAGGGATCACCGGGGAGCTGTTTTTT
CASSERTGITGELFF
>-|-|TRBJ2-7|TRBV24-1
TGTGCCACCAGTGACCCCGGGAGTGGGAGCCACGAGCAGTACTTC
CATSDPGSGSHEQYF
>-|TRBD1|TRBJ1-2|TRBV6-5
TGTGCCAGCAGAGGGACAGGGTCCGGCTACACCTTC
CASRGTGSGYTF
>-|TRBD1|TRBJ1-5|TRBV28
TGTGCCAGCAGCCTGGGACAGAGTCATCAGCCCCAGCATTTT
CASSLGQSHQPQHF